One T cell receptor (beta chain) is described in this entry. Its antigen is undetermined. From the reads, TCRdb called clonotypes with MiXCR, one entry per CDR3 protein. The sample carries about 110,000 distinct CDR3 sequences, under 30% recorded once. This sample stems from a study of T cell repertoires in cytomegalovirus infection. Across the whole study: HLA-B-restricted CMV epitopes that are well studied, plus recently identified HLA-C-restricted ones, were used by the study. Public TCR beta signatures were indicative of both CMV infection and a matching HLA type.

Trimming at V came to 6 bases and at J to 7 bases, leaving 5 bases not matched to a gene. CDR3 length: 15 amino acids. CDR1 and CDR2 (germline): MNHGY, SAAAGT. Study outcomes and limitations: Using cumulative public TCR beta family frequency, the authors identified those who carried CMV together with the relevant HLA.

The chain uses TRBV6-8 and TRBJ2-1, with 14 bases lining up with TRBD2. The source is a human donor in good health (CMV status not recorded). Some clones in this sample may be carry-over from other donors' samples. This specimen was CD8+ T cells from cultured PBMCs, taken from culture after CMV antigen stimulation. CDR3 bases: TGTGCCAGCAGCAGACTAGCGGGGGGGCGGAATGAGCAGTTCTTC. This codes for CASSRLAGGRNEQFF.